The entry below gives a single TCR beta chain sequence along with its context. The data originate from a study of cytomegalovirus exposure and HLA in healthy donors. Primers included in the PCR were 60 Vbeta and 13 Jbeta primers. Sequencing used immunoSEQ multiplex PCR; TCRdb keeps in-frame clones, though not all of them. The table lists about 100,000 clones, 81% of them singletons, with over 4% in the top ten. The length of the CDR3 is 18 residues. Germline V lookup: CDR1 LNHDA, CDR2 SQIVND (reference sequence). V dropped 9 bases and J dropped 5; count of bases not matched to a gene: 19. This TCR was recovered from a woman in her sixties or seventies in good health and CMV-seropositive. The chain combines TRBV19 with TRBJ2-5, with TRBD2 matching 12 bases. Sequences were obtained from PBMCs. CDR3 sequence (DNA): TGTGCCAGCCGTCCTTGGGCGACTAGCGGGAGAAACAAGGAGACCCAGTACTTC. This encodes CASRPWATSGRNKETQYF.